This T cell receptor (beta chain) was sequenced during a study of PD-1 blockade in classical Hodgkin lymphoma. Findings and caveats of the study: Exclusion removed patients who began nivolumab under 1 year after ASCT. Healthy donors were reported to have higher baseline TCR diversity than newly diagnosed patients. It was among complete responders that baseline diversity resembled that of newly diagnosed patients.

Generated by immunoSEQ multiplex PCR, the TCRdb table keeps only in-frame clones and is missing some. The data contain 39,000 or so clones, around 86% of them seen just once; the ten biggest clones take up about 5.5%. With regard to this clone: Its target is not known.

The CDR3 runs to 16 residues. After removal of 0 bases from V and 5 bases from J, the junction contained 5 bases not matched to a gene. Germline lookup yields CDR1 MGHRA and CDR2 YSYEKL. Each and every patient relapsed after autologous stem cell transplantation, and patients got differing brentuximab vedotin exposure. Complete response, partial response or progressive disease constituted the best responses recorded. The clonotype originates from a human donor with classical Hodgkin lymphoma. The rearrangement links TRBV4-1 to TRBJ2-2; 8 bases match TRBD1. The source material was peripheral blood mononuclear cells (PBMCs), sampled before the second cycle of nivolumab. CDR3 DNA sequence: TGCGCCAGCAGCCAAGAAGGCAGGGGGCGAACCGGGGAGCTGTTTTTT. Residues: CASSQEGRGRTGELFF.